This is a list of T cell receptor beta chains from one sample in a study of early T cells in non-severe SARS-CoV-2 infection. MiXCR, run by TCRdb on the 5' RACE reads, gives a single entry per CDR3 protein. The repertoire holds 55,000 to 65,000 distinct CDR3 sequences, with around 16% as singletons. Sample: whole blood, taken at baseline. These receptor sequences come from an adult who was a healthcare worker with PCR-confirmed SARS-CoV-2 infection or an uninfected control (not recorded which). The CDR3 runs from the conserved cysteine through the conserved F or W. The order of the fields is J gene, D gene, V gene, clone size, CDR3 DNA, CDR3 protein. The D gene is left open where the match is weak. Only part of the rows carry a size: once, few, many, or a class if the clone is expanded.

TRBJ2-1	TRBD2	TRBV20-1	few	TGCAGTGTAAGCGGGAGGGGCTACAATGAGCAGTTCTTC	CSVSGRGYNEQFF
TRBJ2-3	NA	TRBV5-1	NA	TGCGCCAGCAGCTTTAGCGTAATGGTCACAGATACGCAGTATTTT	CASSFSVMVTDTQYF
TRBJ1-1	NA	TRBV28	few	TGTGCCAGCAGTTCAGGAGGTGCTGAAGCTTTCTTT	CASSSGGAEAFF
TRBJ2-3	TRBD1	TRBV20-1	many	TGCAGTGCTTCTAGCTCCTCAGGGGGTTACACAGATACGCAGTATTTT	CSASSSSGGYTDTQYF
TRBJ1-1	NA	TRBV6-4	NA	TGTGCCAGCAGTGTTCGGGTGGGCACTGAAGCTTTCTTT	CASSVRVGTEAFF
TRBJ2-5	NA	TRBV11-2	few	TGTGCCAGCAGCTTAGAAAGGGGGGTCAGACAAGAGACCCAGTACTTC	CASSLERGVRQETQYF
TRBJ2-7	NA	TRBV5-1	NA	TGCGCCAGCAGTTCCGCCTCCTACGAGCAGTACTTC	CASSSASYEQYF
TRBJ2-1	TRBD2	TRBV7-6	few	TGTGCCAGCAGCCCTATGGGGGGGACGACTAATGAGCAGTTCTTC	CASSPMGGTTNEQFF
TRBJ2-1	NA	TRBV6-6	many	TGTGCCAGCAGAGTTCGACTAGACTACAATGAGCAGTTCTTC	CASRVRLDYNEQFF
TRBJ2-5	NA	TRBV3-1	NA	TGTGCCAGCAGCCAAGCCGGGACGGAAGAGACCCAGTACTTC	CASSQAGTEETQYF
TRBJ2-3	NA	TRBV5-1	many	TGCGCCAGCAGCTTCGGAGCCACAGATACGCAGTATTTT	CASSFGATDTQYF
TRBJ2-2	TRBD1	TRBV12-3/TRBV12-4	NA	TGTGCCAGCAGTCCCGACAGGGGGGCCACCGGGGAGCTGTTTTTT	CASSPDRGATGELFF
TRBJ2-1	TRBD2	TRBV5-1	few	TGCGCCAGCAGCTTGATAAAGGGAGGGACCCTGGGCTCCTACAATGAGCAGTTCTTC	CASSLIKGGTLGSYNEQFF
TRBJ2-4	NA	TRBV2	few	TGTGCCAGCAGTGAAGGAGCCGGCATTCAGTACTTC	CASSEGAGIQYF
TRBJ2-3	TRBD2	TRBV20-1	few	TGCAGTGCGAACGACCCTAGCGGGGATACGCAGTATTTT	CSANDPSGDTQYF
TRBJ1-5	NA	TRBV4-2	NA	TGTGCCAGCAGCCAAGACGGGGACTTTAGCAATCAGCCCCAGCATTTT	CASSQDGDFSNQPQHF
TRBJ2-7	NA	TRBV6-6	NA	TGTGCCAGCAGTTACGGGGCAGGGGCCTACGAGCAGTACTTC	CASSYGAGAYEQYF
TRBJ2-5	TRBD2	TRBV7-9	NA	TGTGCCAGCAGCTTAGCGGAGCTAGCGGGAGCGGCAGAGACCCAGTACTTC	CASSLAELAGAAETQYF